These 9 T cell receptor beta chains share one sample of origin, sequenced in a study of cytomegalovirus exposure and HLA in healthy donors. Primers: 60 Vbeta forward and 13 Jbeta reverse. The data were produced by immunoSEQ multiplex PCR, yet TCRdb's version contains in-frame clones alone and is incomplete. The table lists around 100,000 clones, 75% to 85% of them singletons. The sample was PBMCs. These TCRs come from a woman aged 18-29 years in good health and CMV-seropositive.

CDR3 amino acids: CASSRDRGSEQYF. In DNA, the CDR3 is TGTGCCAGCAGCCGGGACAGGGGCTCCGAGCAGTACTTC. The V and J genes are TRBV14 and TRBJ2-7; 10 bases fit TRBD1. Trimming cost V 4 bases and J 6 bases; bases outside gene matches: 3. Per germline, CDR1 SGHDN and CDR2 FVKESK. The CDR3 contains 13 residues.

As DNA, the CDR3 is TGCGCCAGCAGCTTGGTGGGACAGGGGACCTCATCCTACGAGCAGTACTTC. It is translated as CASSLVGQGTSSYEQYF. The V call is TRBV5-1, the J call TRBJ2-7; 10 bases match TRBD1. CDR1 and CDR2 (germline): SGHRS, YFSETQ. CDR3 length equals 17 residues. J gave up 1 base and V 0 bases, and 7 bases lay outside the gene matches.

The rearrangement links TRBV19 to TRBJ1-1; 8 positions agree with TRBD1. Germline V gene lookup returns CDR1 LNHDA and CDR2 SQIVND (reference sequence). This CDR3 contains 18 residues. V was pared by 7 bases and J by 1 base, with 17 bases of the junction left unmatched. CDR3 sequence: CASIGQGLILRWNTEAFF. In DNA form, the CDR3 reads TGTGCCAGTATAGGACAGGGTCTAATTCTGAGATGGAACACTGAAGCTTTCTTT.

This sequence joins TRBV5-1 and TRBJ2-3; the D gene is possibly TRBD2 (6 bases). The CDR3 is 14 residues long. CDR1 SGHRS and CDR2 YFSETQ come from the germline V gene. Trimming took 2 bases from V and 4 from J, leaving 11 bases between them. Written as DNA, the CDR3 is TGCGCCAGCAGCTTACTAGCTTTCGCAGATACGCAGTATTTT. This sequence encodes CASSLLAFADTQYF.

This clone has more than one count but fewer than ten. This chain connects TRBV6-6 to TRBJ2-4, with D tentatively TRBD2 (7 bases). The CDR3 has 14 amino acids. V shed 7 bases and J shed 7 bases, with 17 bases lying between them. Germline CDR1 reads MNHNY; CDR2 reads SVGAGI (reference sequence). The CDR3 is CASIGGGAGNIQYF. The CDR3 DNA reads TGTGCCAGCATCGGTGGGGGGGCGGGGAACATTCAGTACTTC.

This clone was recorded a few times. This chain uses TRBV18 with TRBJ2-3; D remains ambiguous. Germline-derived CDR1 and CDR2 are KGHSH and LQKENI. Trimming removed 0 bases at V and 1 base at J, with 2 bases between. This CDR3 is built from 13 residues. The CDR3 sequence: CASSPPGTDTQYF. The CDR3 DNA is TGTGCCAGCTCACCACCCGGCACAGATACGCAGTATTTT.

CDR3 region: CASSLGQGDRNTF. CDR3 sequence (DNA): TGTGCCAGCAGCTTAGGACAGGGGGATAGAAACACCTTC. The chain joins TRBV7-9 to TRBJ1-2; 9 bases line up with TRBD1. The germline CDR1 and CDR2 sequences are SEHNR and FQNEAQ (reference sequence). V was clipped by 1 base and J by 12 bases; unmatched bases: 6. The CDR3 extends over 13 amino acids.

The J gene is TRBJ1-4, the V gene TRBV4-1; 7 positions agree with TRBD1. The CDR3 loop spans 14 amino acids. V lost 6 bases to trimming and J lost 6 bases; unmatched junction nucleotides: 7. Germline assignment: CDR1 MGHRA and CDR2 YSYEKL. The CDR3 here is CASSFRGYDEKLFF. CDR3 sequence (DNA): TGCGCCAGCAGTTTCAGGGGGTACGATGAAAAACTGTTTTTT.

This chain uses TRBV6-1 with TRBJ1-4; possibly TRBD1 for D (5 bases). This CDR3 spans 15 amino acids. Germline V lookup: CDR1 MNHNS, CDR2 SASEGT. The germline V and J ends were trimmed by 3 bases and 0 bases, with 8 bases remaining between them. CDR3 residues: CASSEGGATNEKLFF. CDR3 in DNA: TGTGCCAGCAGTGAGGGGGGTGCAACTAATGAAAAACTGTTTTTT.